The 4 T cell receptor beta chains below come from one sample, sequenced in a study of OX40 agonist ivuxolimab in advanced cancers. Library construction relied on the immunoSEQ multiplex PCR assay. This immuneACCESS table, as held by TCRdb, lists in-frame sequences with V and J called but not all clones. Of the missing ones, under half trace to an unresolved V gene in checked studies; the others have no known cause. This sample comprises 70,000 to 95,000 clones, approximately 90% of them detected only once. Clones ranked in the top ten supply about 1.1% of the sample. The sample was CD4+ or CD8+ T cells sorted from blood, taken in a trial of the OX40 agonist ivuxolimab. These receptors came from an adult with an advanced solid tumor such as melanoma, head and neck, liver or kidney cancer.

This chain uses TRBV2 with TRBJ1-5, with 8 bases identical to TRBD1. The CDR3 extends over 14 amino acids. CDR1 SNHLY and CDR2 FYNNEI come from the germline V gene. Trimming removed 5 bases from V and 6 bases from J; junction bases left unmatched: 6. This CDR3 reads CASSSDRGVQPQHF. As DNA, the CDR3 is TGTGCCAGCAGTTCTGACAGGGGCGTTCAGCCCCAGCATTTT.

The chain couples TRBV21-1 to TRBJ2-1; the table names TRBD1, a call not compared with the DNA. TRBV21-1 is listed as a pseudogene. CDR3 length equals 14 residues. CDR3 DNA: TGTGCCAGACCCCCGGGACAGGGTATCGATGAGCAGTTCTTC. Protein sequence: CARPPGQGIDEQFF.

This clone was observed a handful of times. The chain combines TRBV28 with TRBJ2-7, with TRBD2 matching 8 bases. Trimming cost V 6 bases and J 3 bases; bases outside gene matches: 4. The CDR3 is 13 residues long. The germline V gene has CDR1 MDHEN and CDR2 SYDVKM. The CDR3 is CASRREGYYEQYF. In nucleotides, the CDR3 is TGTGCCAGCAGACGGGAGGGTTACTACGAGCAGTACTTC.

This clone was observed a single time. The rearrangement joins TRBV6-1 to TRBJ2-2, with TRBD1 matching over 8 bases. The CDR3 covers 15 residues. The V and J ends lost 6 bases and 0 bases, in that order; junction bases with no gene match: 3. CDR1 and CDR2 from the germline V gene are MNHNS and SASEGT. CDR3 sequence (DNA): TGTGCCAGCAGGGGACAGGAACCGAACACCGGGGAGCTGTTTTTT. Protein: CASRGQEPNTGELFF.